These 28 T cell receptor beta chains came from one sample sequenced in a study of shared clonotypes between healthy human individuals. Using immunoSEQ multiplex PCR, the repertoire was profiled, and TCRdb retains in-frame clones only, with some absent. The repertoire holds 2.3 million or so clones, more than 85% seen once, with about 0.41% in the top ten. What was sequenced was naive CD4+ T cells from PBMCs. The subset denotes: CD45RA+ positively selected. These receptors came from a man between 18 and 35 years old in good health. Some clones in this sample may be carry-over from other donors' samples.

This clone was seen a few times. The chain couples TRBV6-1 to TRBJ1-5; perhaps TRBD1 as D (5 bases). Trimming left V 5 bases short and J 10 bases short, with 15 bases between. CDR1 is MNHNS and CDR2 is SASEGT in the germline V gene. This CDR3 is 13 amino acids long. CDR3 amino acids: CASSSNWDGPQHF. CDR3 DNA sequence: TGTGCCAGCAGTTCAAATTGGGACGGACCCCAGCATTTT.

This clone was seen a single time. The chain combines TRBV6-6 with TRBJ2-7; D is ambiguous. This CDR3 has 13 residues. CDR1 MNHNY and CDR2 SVGAGI come from the germline V gene (reference sequence). The V and J ends lost 7 bases and 5 bases respectively, with 15 bases between them. The CDR3 loop reads CASTAPARDEQYF. DNA of the CDR3: TGTGCCAGCACCGCACCAGCTCGGGACGAGCAGTACTTC.

This chain uses TRBV5-8 with TRBJ2-7; D gene ambiguous. The CDR3 spans 14 residues. Germline V gene lookup returns CDR1 SGHTS and CDR2 YDEGEE. With 4 bases removed from V and 2 bases from J, the gap between germline ends came to 13 bases. The CDR3 nucleotides read TGTGCCAGCAGCCCGTCCGGGCGACCCTACGAGCAGTACTTC. It specifies CASSPSGRPYEQYF.

This chain uses TRBV2 with TRBJ1-1, with 7 bases that match TRBD1. Germline V gives CDR1 SNHLY, CDR2 FYNNEI. The trim removed 7 bases at V and 2 bases at J, leaving 10 bases unmatched. This CDR3 has 15 amino acids. This chain's CDR3 is CASMRSTGFNTEAFF. The CDR3, as DNA: TGTGCCAGCATGCGATCGACAGGGTTCAACACTGAAGCTTTCTTT.

This sequence joins TRBV5-1 and TRBJ2-7, with a tentative D call TRBD1 (6 bases). The CDR3 has 16 amino acids. Between the trimmed V and J ends, which lost 4 bases and 3 bases, there was a span of 20 bases. Germline V CDR1 and CDR2: SGHRS, YFSETQ. The DNA of the CDR3 is TGCGCCAGCAGCACTCTCGGTGGAACAGGGAGCTACGAGCAGTACTTC. It is translated as CASSTLGGTGSYEQYF. Based on the CDR3 plus reference TRBV5-1 and TRBJ2-7, the full variable domain is KAGVTQTPRYLIKTRGQQVTLSCSPISGHRSVSWYQQTPGQGLQFLFEYFSETQRNKGNFPGRFSGRQFSNSRSEMNVSTLELGDSALYLCASSTLGGTGSYEQYFGPGTRLTVT.

In this sample, this clone turned up a few times. The chain combines TRBV4-1 with TRBJ1-2; D not certain. In germline, CDR1 is MGHRA, CDR2 YSYEKL. The CDR3 is 13 amino acids. V was clipped by 3 bases and J by 2 bases, with 7 bases between them. The CDR3 DNA reads as TGCGCCAGCAGCCAGGGTCTGAACTATGGCTACACCTTC. It yields the protein CASSQGLNYGYTF.

The chain combines TRBV7-9 with TRBJ1-1; 9 nucleotides align to TRBD1. The CDR3 spans 17 residues. CDR1 SEHNR and CDR2 FQNEAQ come from the germline V gene (reference sequence). Trimming removed 5 bases from V and 4 bases from J; junction bases left unmatched: 14. This CDR3 is CASSKRSSGQGGTEAFF. CDR3 DNA sequence: TGTGCCAGCAGCAAGAGAAGCTCGGGACAGGGTGGCACTGAAGCTTTCTTT.

The chain has TRBV2 and TRBJ1-6, with D perhaps matching TRBD1 (5 bases). V was shortened by 6 bases and J by 10 bases, with 10 bases between the two germline ends. The CDR3 sequence is 12 residues long. CDR1 is SNHLY, CDR2 FYNNEI, per germline. The CDR3 nucleotides read TGTGCCAGCAGCGGGGCAGTCTCACCCCTCCACTTT. Amino acids: CASSGAVSPLHF. Filled out from reference TRBV2 and TRBJ1-6, the complete variable domain reads EPEVTQTPSHQVTQMGQEVILRCVPISNHLYFYWYRQILGQKVEFLVSFYNNEISEKSEIFDDQFSVERPDGSNFTLKIRSTKLEDSAMYFCASSGAVSPLHFGNGTRLTVT.

The rearrangement joins TRBV20-1 to TRBJ2-5; TRBD2 aligns across 7 bases. The CDR3 is 11 amino acids. CDR1 is DFQATT and CDR2 is SNEGSKA in the germline V gene (reference sequence). The CDR3 coding sequence is TGCAGCCTATCGGGGGGAGAGACCCAGTACTTC. This gives the protein CSLSGGETQYF.

The V gene is TRBV14, the J gene TRBJ2-7; D not certain. The V gene's germline CDR1 is SGHDN and CDR2 FVKESK. There are 17 residues in the CDR3. V was shortened by 5 bases and J by 1 base, with 21 bases between the two germline ends. The DNA of the CDR3 is TGTGCCAGCAGCGCACGAAAAGGGCGCCCTGGTTCCTACGAGCAGTACTTC. It is translated as CASSARKGRPGSYEQYF.

The V call is TRBV6-1, the J call TRBJ2-2, with TRBD2 matching 7 bases. Germline V gene lookup returns CDR1 MNHNS and CDR2 SASEGT. The CDR3 runs 17 residues. The V segment lost 0 bases and the J segment 1 base; nucleotides outside the gene matches: 5. The CDR3 DNA reads as TGTGCCAGCAGTGAAGCGATAACTAGCGTGAACACCGGGGAGCTGTTTTTT. It yields the protein CASSEAITSVNTGELFF.

This clone was counted only a few times. The chain has TRBV2 and TRBJ1-1, with D unresolved. The V end lost 6 bases, the J end lost 0 bases, and 11 bases lay between the germline ends. CDR1 is SNHLY, CDR2 FYNNEI, per germline. This CDR3 has 14 amino acids. In nucleotides, the CDR3 is TGTGCCAGCAGCGCTCAGACACTGAACACTGAAGCTTTCTTT. The encoded protein is CASSAQTLNTEAFF.

The rearrangement uses TRBV2 and TRBJ1-2; 7 nucleotides line up with TRBD1. CDR3 length: 15 amino acids. V gave up 4 bases and J gave up 3 bases; unmatched junction bases: 8. CDR1 and CDR2 from the germline V gene are SNHLY and FYNNEI. In DNA form, the CDR3 reads TGTGCCAGCAGTGCCCAGGGGGGAACCTACTATGGCTACACCTTC. As protein: CASSAQGGTYYGYTF.

The CDR3 DNA follows: TGTGCCAGCAGTTCCCATCAGACAAACACCATATATTTT. This encodes CASSSHQTNTIYF. V is TRBV28 and J is TRBJ1-3; D unclear. Germline loops: CDR1 MDHEN, CDR2 SYDVKM. This CDR3 has 13 residues. The V end lost 4 bases, the J end lost 6 bases, and 10 bases lay between the germline ends.

The rearrangement links TRBV7-3 to TRBJ2-7; D is undetermined. The germline V gene encodes CDR1 SGHTA and CDR2 FQGTGA. The CDR3 consists of 13 residues. Trimming cost V 2 bases and J 4 bases, with 9 bases left between them. In nucleotides, the CDR3 is TGTGCCAGCAGCTTAGTTTCTGGGTACGAGCAGTACTTC. This translates into CASSLVSGYEQYF.

The count of this clone is one. The chain uses TRBV9 and TRBJ2-2, with 7 bases that match TRBD2. Germline V lookup: CDR1 SGDLS, CDR2 YYNGEE. The CDR3 length is 17 residues. V dropped 0 bases and J dropped 5; count of bases not matched to a gene: 10. CDR3 sequence reads: CASSVDRGRERTGELFF. In DNA form, the CDR3 reads TGTGCCAGCAGCGTAGATCGTGGGAGGGAAAGAACCGGGGAGCTGTTTTTT.

This clone was counted once. The rearrangement uses TRBV2 and TRBJ2-7, with TRBD2 matching 8 bases. Germline V gene sequence: CDR1 SNHLY, CDR2 FYNNEI. The CDR3 length is 13 residues. Trimming cost V 7 bases and J 6 bases; bases outside gene matches: 8. The CDR3 loop reads CASTPGLGGEQYF. As DNA, the CDR3 is TGTGCCAGCACCCCGGGACTAGGAGGCGAGCAGTACTTC.

This clone was seen just once. V and J are TRBV7-3 and TRBJ1-2; 7 bases are a match to TRBD1. The CDR3 consists of 16 residues. J gave up 8 bases and V 2 bases, and 14 bases lay outside the gene matches. Germline V gives CDR1 SGHTA, CDR2 FQGTGA. The CDR3 sequence: CASSLLGRGTLVGYTF. The CDR3 DNA follows: TGTGCCAGCAGCTTATTGGGCAGGGGGACCCTAGTAGGCTACACCTTC.

The chain couples TRBV2 to TRBJ2-6; D unresolved. This CDR3 has 15 amino acids. CDR1 is SNHLY, CDR2 FYNNEI, per germline. The ends were cut back, 2 bases at V and 0 bases at J, with 5 bases in the middle. The CDR3 nucleotides are TGTGCCAGCAGTGAAAATAGCTCTGGGGCCAACGTCCTGACTTTC. Protein sequence: CASSENSSGANVLTF. The full variable domain, its missing parts supplied by reference TRBV2 and TRBJ2-6, is EPEVTQTPSHQVTQMGQEVILRCVPISNHLYFYWYRQILGQKVEFLVSFYNNEISEKSEIFDDQFSVERPDGSNFTLKIRSTKLEDSAMYFCASSENSSGANVLTFGAGSRLTVL.

The rearrangement joins TRBV29-1 to TRBJ2-7, with a tentative D call TRBD1 (5 bases). V was cut by 7 bases and J by 3 bases, with 16 bases left in between. CDR1 is SQVTM, CDR2 ANQGSEA, per germline. This CDR3 contains 13 residues. CDR3 bases: TGCAGCGCCCGTCCTAGGGGTGGCTACGAGCAGTACTTC. Its protein is CSARPRGGYEQYF.

The chain employs TRBV6-1 and TRBJ2-3; weak D call: TRBD2 (5 bases). CDR3 length: 16 amino acids. From germline, CDR1 is MNHNS and CDR2 SASEGT. Trimming stripped 6 bases from V and 1 base from J, with 17 bases between. CDR3 protein: CASSERDYPRTDTQYF. The CDR3 nucleotides are TGTGCCAGCAGCGAACGAGACTATCCCCGCACAGATACGCAGTATTTT.

The V gene is TRBV2, the J gene TRBJ2-7; D is possibly TRBD2 (6 bases). V lost 4 bases and J lost 0, with 16 bases in between. This CDR3 is built from 16 residues. The V gene's germline CDR1 is SNHLY and CDR2 FYNNEI. The CDR3 region is CASSGVGRGSSYEQYF. The CDR3 DNA reads as TGTGCCAGCAGTGGGGTGGGGCGGGGAAGCTCCTACGAGCAGTACTTC.

V gene TRBV10-2 combines with J gene TRBJ2-7; 8 bases are shared with TRBD1. The CDR3 has 14 residues. The V and J ends lost 2 bases and 2 bases, in that order; junction bases with no gene match: 2. Germline V lookup: CDR1 WSHSY, CDR2 SAAADI. In nucleotides, the CDR3 is TGCGCCAGCAGTGAGGGACAGGGACCCTACGAGCAGTACTTC. Its protein is CASSEGQGPYEQYF.

J is TRBJ2-7 and V is TRBV7-9; no reliable D call. The germline V gene has CDR1 SEHNR and CDR2 FQNEAQ (reference sequence). This CDR3 comprises 14 residues. The germline V and J ends were trimmed by 5 bases and 4 bases, with 15 bases remaining between them. This CDR3 is CASSGRESAYEQYF. The DNA of the CDR3 is TGTGCCAGCAGCGGCCGAGAGTCTGCATACGAGCAGTACTTC.

V gene TRBV30 combines with J gene TRBJ2-7, with 9 bases matching TRBD1. Unmatched junction bases numbered 12, after V lost 8 bases and J lost 1 base. This CDR3 region has 15 residues. Germline CDR1 is GTSNPN and CDR2 is SVGIG (reference sequence). As DNA, the CDR3 is TGTGCCCGCCGGGACAGGGCCCCAACATCCTACGAGCAGTACTTC. Translated: CARRDRAPTSYEQYF.

In its sample, this clone was seen once. The rearrangement uses TRBV19 and TRBJ1-1, with D unclear. The CDR3 is 13 amino acids. Germline V lookup: CDR1 LNHDA, CDR2 SQIVND (reference sequence). Trimming pared 5 bases from V and 4 bases from J, leaving 11 bases between. CDR3 sequence: CASSRQSATEAFF. The DNA of the CDR3 is TGTGCCAGTAGTCGGCAGAGTGCCACTGAAGCTTTCTTT.

The chain is built from TRBV5-4 and TRBJ1-2, with 7 bases aligning to TRBD1. The CDR3 runs 16 residues. V shed 3 bases and J 0 bases; nucleotides not matched to a gene: 8. Germline CDR1 is SGHNT and CDR2 is YYREEE (reference sequence). DNA of the CDR3: TGTGCCAGCAGCTCGGGACAGCTTAACCCTAACTATGGCTACACCTTC. It encodes CASSSGQLNPNYGYTF.

This clone was seen only a few times. The chain uses TRBV7-6 and TRBJ1-5; D gene uncertain. The CDR3 extends over 14 amino acids. Germline CDR1 SGHVS, CDR2 FNYEAQ. V was clipped by 0 bases and J by 9 bases, with 12 bases between them. The DNA of the CDR3 is TGTGCCAGCAGCTTAGCGACTGGCCGAGGGCCCCAGCATTTT. Translating gives CASSLATGRGPQHF.